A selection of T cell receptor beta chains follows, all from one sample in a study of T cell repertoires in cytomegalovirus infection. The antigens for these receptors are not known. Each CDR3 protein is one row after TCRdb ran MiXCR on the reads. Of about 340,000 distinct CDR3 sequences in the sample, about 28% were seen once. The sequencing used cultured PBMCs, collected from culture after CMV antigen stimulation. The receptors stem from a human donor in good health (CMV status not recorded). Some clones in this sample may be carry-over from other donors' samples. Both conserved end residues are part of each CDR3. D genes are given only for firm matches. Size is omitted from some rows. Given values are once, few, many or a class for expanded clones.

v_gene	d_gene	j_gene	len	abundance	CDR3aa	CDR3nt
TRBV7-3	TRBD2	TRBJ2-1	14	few	CASSLSGGAHEQFF	TGTGCCAGCAGCCTTAGCGGGGGGGCCCATGAGCAGTTCTTC
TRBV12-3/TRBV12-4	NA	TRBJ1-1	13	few	CASSSTGSLEAFF	TGTGCCAGCAGCTCAACAGGGTCCCTGGAAGCTTTCTTT
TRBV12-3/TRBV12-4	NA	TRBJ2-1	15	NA	CASTGRYRSYNEQFF	TGTGCCAGCACCGGTCGGTATCGGTCATACAATGAGCAGTTCTTC
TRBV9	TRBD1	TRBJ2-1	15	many	CASSVDRGVYHEQFF	TGTGCCAGCAGCGTAGACAGGGGGGTTTATCATGAGCAGTTCTTC
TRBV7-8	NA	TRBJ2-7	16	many	CASSSPPGTFTYEQYF	TGTGCCAGCAGCTCACCGCCCGGGACTTTCACCTACGAGCAGTACTTC
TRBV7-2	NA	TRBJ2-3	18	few	CASSLLFSGFVGTDTQYF	TGTGCCAGCAGCTTGTTATTTTCAGGGTTTGTTGGCACAGATACGCAGTATTTT
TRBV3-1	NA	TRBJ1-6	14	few	CASSQENRHSPLHF	TGTGCCAGCAGCCAAGAAAACAGGCATTCACCCCTCCACTTT
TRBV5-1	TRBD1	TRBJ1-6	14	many	CASSISGGNSPLHF	TGCGCCAGCAGCATCTCAGGGGGTAATTCACCCCTCCACTTT
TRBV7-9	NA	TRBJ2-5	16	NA	CASSLAGLGDGETQYF	TGTGCCAGCAGCTTAGCTGGACTGGGGGACGGAGAGACCCAGTACTTC
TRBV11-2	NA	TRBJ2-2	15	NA	CASSSKGLNTGELFF	TGTGCCAGCAGCTCAAAGGGACTCAACACCGGGGAGCTGTTTTTT
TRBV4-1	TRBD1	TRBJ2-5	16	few	CASSQGGQGDQETQYF	TGCGCCAGCAGCCAAGGGGGACAGGGGGACCAAGAGACCCAGTACTTC
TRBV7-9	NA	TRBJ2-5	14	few	CASSLNRVAETQYF	TGTGCCAGCAGCTTAAACAGGGTAGCAGAGACCCAGTACTTC
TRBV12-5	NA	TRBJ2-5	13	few	CASGLVGRETQYF	TGTGCTAGTGGTTTGGTAGGGAGGGAGACCCAGTACTTC
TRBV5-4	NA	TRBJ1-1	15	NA	CASSPGQSGNTEAFF	TGTGCCAGCAGTCCTGGACAGTCGGGGAACACTGAAGCTTTCTTT
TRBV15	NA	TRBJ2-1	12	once	CATSRDLDEQFF	TGTGCCACCAGCAGAGATCTCGATGAGCAGTTCTTC
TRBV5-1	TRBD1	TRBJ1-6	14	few	CASSSGTGTIALHF	TGCGCCAGCAGCTCCGGGACAGGGACCATTGCCCTCCACTTT
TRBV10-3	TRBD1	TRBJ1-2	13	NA	CAIEPGTGGGYTF	TGTGCCATCGAACCCGGGACAGGGGGCGGCTACACCTTC
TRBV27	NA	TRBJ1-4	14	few	CASSLVGGGEKLFF	TGTGCCAGCAGTTTGGTCGGGGGTGGCGAAAAACTGTTTTTT
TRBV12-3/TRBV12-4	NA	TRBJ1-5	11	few	CASSYDQPQHF	TGTGCCAGCAGTTATGATCAGCCCCAGCATTTT
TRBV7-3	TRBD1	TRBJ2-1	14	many	CASSLGQQINEQFF	TGTGCCAGCAGCTTGGGACAGCAGATCAATGAGCAGTTCTTC
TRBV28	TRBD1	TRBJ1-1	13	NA	CASSSRDSRLAFF	TGTGCCAGCAGTTCCCGGGACAGTCGGCTGGCTTTCTTT
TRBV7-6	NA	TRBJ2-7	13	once	CASSLGTLREQYF	TGTGCCAGCAGCTTGGGGACATTGAGGGAGCAGTACTTC
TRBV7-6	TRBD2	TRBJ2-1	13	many	CASSLGLAREQFF	TGTGCCAGCAGCCTGGGACTAGCGCGCGAGCAGTTCTTC
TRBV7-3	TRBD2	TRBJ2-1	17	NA	CASAPVPGLAVPNEQFF	TGTGCCAGCGCGCCAGTACCGGGACTAGCGGTTCCTAATGAGCAGTTCTTC
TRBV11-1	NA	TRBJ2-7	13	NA	CASSYASGNEQYF	TGTGCCAGTAGTTATGCATCCGGGAACGAGCAGTACTTC
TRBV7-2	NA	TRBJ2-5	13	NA	CASSPDNEETQYF	TGTGCCAGCAGCCCGGACAATGAAGAGACCCAGTACTTC
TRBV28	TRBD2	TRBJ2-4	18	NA	CASSLYPSGSVAKNIQYF	TGTGCCAGCAGTTTATATCCTAGCGGGAGTGTGGCCAAAAACATTCAGTACTTC
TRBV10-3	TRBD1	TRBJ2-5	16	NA	CAISEPSGQGPETQYF	TGTGCCATCAGTGAGCCCTCGGGACAGGGACCCGAGACCCAGTACTTC
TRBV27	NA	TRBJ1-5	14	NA	CASSLTGTNQPQHF	TGTGCCAGCAGTTTAACGGGAACCAATCAGCCCCAGCATTTT
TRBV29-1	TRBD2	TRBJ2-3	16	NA	CSVLAPGLGDTDTQYF	TGCAGCGTTCTCGCCCCGGGACTAGGGGACACAGATACGCAGTATTTT
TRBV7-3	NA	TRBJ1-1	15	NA	CASSLQGATNTEAFF	TGTGCCAGCAGCCTCCAAGGTGCCACGAACACTGAAGCTTTCTTT
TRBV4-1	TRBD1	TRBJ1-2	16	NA	CASSLRPTGENYGYTF	TGCGCCAGCAGCCTGAGACCGACAGGGGAAAACTATGGCTACACCTTC
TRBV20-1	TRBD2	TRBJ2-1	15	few	CSTTTRLAAYNEQFF	TGCAGTACAACTACTCGGCTAGCGGCATACAATGAGCAGTTCTTC
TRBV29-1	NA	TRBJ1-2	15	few	CSVEARPQGNYGYTF	TGCAGCGTTGAAGCCCGCCCCCAGGGGAACTATGGCTACACCTTC
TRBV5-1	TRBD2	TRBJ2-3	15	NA	CASKTSGRAVDTQYF	TGCGCCAGTAAAACTAGCGGGAGGGCCGTGGATACGCAGTATTTT
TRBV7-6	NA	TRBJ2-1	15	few	CASSAFRGGIDEQFF	TGTGCCAGCAGCGCCTTTAGGGGGGGCATAGATGAGCAGTTCTTC
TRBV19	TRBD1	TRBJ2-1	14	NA	CASSIRGRLDEQFF	TGTGCCAGTAGTATCAGGGGGCGGTTGGATGAGCAGTTCTTC